These T cell receptor beta chains were read from a single sample in a study of early T cells in non-severe SARS-CoV-2 infection. Each CDR3 protein gets one entry after TCRdb re-called the 5' RACE reads with MiXCR. The sample has under 60,000 distinct CDR3 sequences; more than 9% are singletons. Sequenced material: whole blood. Every receptor here comes from an adult who was a healthcare worker with PCR-confirmed SARS-CoV-2 infection or an uninfected control (not recorded which). The CDR3 runs from the conserved cysteine through the conserved F or W. D genes are given only for firm matches. The listing skips clone size in some rows; elsewhere it reads once, few, many or a size class.

TRBV12-3/TRBV12-4 | - | TRBD1 | CASRRGQGAREQYF
TRBV29-1 | - | - | CSVVLDRNTGELFF
TRBV7-2 | many | - | CASSLARGKVIYEQFF
TRBV6-6 | many | - | CASSYQPWQRQETQYF
TRBV29-1 | - | - | CSVDFRVGGTQYF
TRBV29-1 | - | - | CSVEAGGVDTQYF
TRBV9 | many | - | CASSRMDTQYF
TRBV29-1 | few | TRBD1 | CSVLDRGDQPQHF
TRBV29-1 | - | - | CSASASGRMTGELFF
TRBV27 | - | - | CASSPMRGRGNTIYF
TRBV11-2 | many | - | CAMPGSPSSRPQHF
TRBV20-1 | - | - | CSARGRGQEKLFF
TRBV21-1 | many | - | CASSKTASGDRVTTEAFF
TRBV7-9 | few | - | CASSHTGRQETQYF
TRBV4-3 | few | - | CASSQGSVGSQETQYF
TRBV29-1 | - | - | CSVGSWAQNTEAFF
TRBV7-8 | - | TRBD1 | CASSFGTGAQSGEKLFF
TRBV29-1 | - | - | CSVNRPGGRGTDTQYF
TRBV20-1 | - | TRBD1 | CSASTGVRGEQFF
TRBV6-2/TRBV6-3 | few | TRBD2 | CASSYSRLAGGGEQYF
TRBV14 | few | - | CASSGRQPTDTQYF
TRBV13 | many | - | CASSLESTGPGELFF
TRBV5-1 | many | - | CASSPRTERGYTF
TRBV2 | - | - | CASSESGVENTEAFF
TRBV6-2/TRBV6-3 | - | - | CASSTPWTDNEQFF
TRBV12-3/TRBV12-4 | many | - | CASSFGQGNGYTF
TRBV7-2 | many | - | CASGFGGSSYEQYF
TRBV5-1 | many | TRBD1 | CASSFAGGGINEQFF
TRBV14 | many | TRBD2 | CASSQDFSGTSGRATGEQYF
TRBV10-2 | many | - | CASSSLLAKNIQYF
TRBV12-5 | many | TRBD1 | CASGRRHRGRGVCNEQYF
TRBV6-5 | many | TRBD1 | CASSYGTGIYEQYF
TRBV7-9 | few | - | CASSLAAVPPYEQYF